Sequencing of this TCR beta chain was carried out in a study of PD-1 blockade in classical Hodgkin lymphoma. Study summary: Intravenous delivery of nivolumab at 3 mg/kg to patients occurred every 2 weeks.

V was trimmed by 0 bases and J by 2 bases, leaving 8 bases between them. This CDR3 has 15 amino acids. Looked up from germline, CDR1 is MRHNA and CDR2 is SNTAGT. Specified time point: cycle 4 day 1 (C4D1), after 6 weeks of nivolumab. Patients all relapsed after autologous stem cell transplantation, and there was variation in brentuximab vedotin exposure. This clone was observed a handful of times. Its antigen remains unknown. Overall study results and limits: Diminished baseline TCR diversity has been reported in newly diagnosed patients relative to healthy donors. CD4+ TCR diversity rose significantly by C4D1, and CD8+ TCR diversity did not.

Only in-frame clones appear in the TCRdb table, and some are missing; sequencing was by immunoSEQ multiplex PCR. The sample has roughly 20,000 clones, roughly 80% seen once. The TCR was taken from a human donor with classical Hodgkin lymphoma. The V gene is TRBV6-4, the J gene TRBJ2-1; perhaps TRBD1 as D (6 bases). This material consisted of peripheral blood mononuclear cells (PBMCs), taken before the fourth cycle of nivolumab. The CDR3 spells CASSDSQGTYNEQFF. In DNA form, the CDR3 reads TGTGCCAGCAGTGACTCTCAGGGGACCTACAATGAGCAGTTCTTC.